This T cell receptor beta chain was identified in a study of blood T cell repertoires in COVID-19. A few counts support this clone. Germline lookup yields CDR1 SGHDT and CDR2 YYEEEE. V lost 4 bases to trimming and J lost 5 bases, with 19 bases between them. The CDR3 spans 16 residues. Measured with immunoSEQ multiplex PCR; TCRdb has only the in-frame clones, and not every one. The sample shows 200,000 to 250,000 clones, around four fifths of them seen only once. The specimen was PBMCs or T cells enriched from blood (not recorded which). The chain uses TRBV5-6 and TRBJ1-5; tentative D call: TRBD1 (6 bases). The clonotype originates from a woman aged 45-65 years who had been exposed to COVID-19. CDR3 amino acids: CASSPQPGHIDQPQHF. Written as DNA, the CDR3 is TGTGCCAGCAGCCCGCAGCCGGGACACATAGATCAGCCCCAGCATTTT.